This T cell receptor beta chain is drawn from a study of T-cell memory formation after mild COVID-19. Germline CDR1 ENHRY, CDR2 SYGVKD. This CDR3 region has 13 residues. Trimming at V came to 5 bases and at J to 4 bases, leaving 3 bases not matched to a gene. Each CDR3 protein is one row after TCRdb ran MiXCR on the 5' RACE reads. The sample records roughly 200,000 distinct CDR3 sequences, more than 8% being singletons. The table lists this clonotype with a few counts. Its antigen is unidentified. Study findings and constraints: Clones shrinking between day 15 and 85 showed a balanced CD4/CD8 split, and those that grew later tilted toward CD4+. Pre-infection memory carried some responding clones, suggesting that cross-reactive memory joined.

Sequenced input: PBMCs or a T cell subset sorted from them (not recorded which). The chain links TRBV10-3 to TRBJ1-2; TRBD1 agrees at 8 bases. The receptor was isolated from a young man who had mild COVID-19 (a few samples of this study predate the infection). Cell type and time point are not known. The CDR3 is CAISQDRGYGYTF. DNA of the CDR3: TGTGCCATCAGTCAAGACAGGGGCTATGGCTACACCTTC.